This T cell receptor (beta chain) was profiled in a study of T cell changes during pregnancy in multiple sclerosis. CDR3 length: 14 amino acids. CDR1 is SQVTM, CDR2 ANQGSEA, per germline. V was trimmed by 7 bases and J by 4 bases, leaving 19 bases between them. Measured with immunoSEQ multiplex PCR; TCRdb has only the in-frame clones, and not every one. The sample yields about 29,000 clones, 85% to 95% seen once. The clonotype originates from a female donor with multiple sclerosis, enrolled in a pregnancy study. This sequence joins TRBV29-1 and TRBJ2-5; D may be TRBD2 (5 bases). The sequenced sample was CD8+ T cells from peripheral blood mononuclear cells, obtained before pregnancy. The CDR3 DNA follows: TGCAGCGCCGGGCCCGACCTCGCGGGAGAGACCCAGTACTTC. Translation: CSAGPDLAGETQYF.